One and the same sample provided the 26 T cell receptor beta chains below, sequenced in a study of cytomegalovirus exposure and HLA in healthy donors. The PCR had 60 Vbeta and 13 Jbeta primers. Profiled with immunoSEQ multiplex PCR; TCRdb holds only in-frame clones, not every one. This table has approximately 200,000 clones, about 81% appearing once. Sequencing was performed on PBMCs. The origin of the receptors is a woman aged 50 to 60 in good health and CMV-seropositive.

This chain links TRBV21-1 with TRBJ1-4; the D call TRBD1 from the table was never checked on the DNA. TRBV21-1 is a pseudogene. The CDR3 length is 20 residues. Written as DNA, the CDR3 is TGTGCCAGCAGCAATCAAAGGGACAGGGCCAACCTGGCAACTAATGAAAAACTGTTTTTT. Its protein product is CASSNQRDRANLATNEKLFF.

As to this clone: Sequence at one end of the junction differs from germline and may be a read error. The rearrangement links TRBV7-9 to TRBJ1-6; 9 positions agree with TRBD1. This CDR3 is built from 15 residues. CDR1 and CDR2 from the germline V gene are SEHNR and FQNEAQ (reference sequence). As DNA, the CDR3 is TGTTCCAGCAGTCTTAGTGGACAGGGGAATTCACCCCTCCACTTT. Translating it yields CSSSLSGQGNSPLHF.

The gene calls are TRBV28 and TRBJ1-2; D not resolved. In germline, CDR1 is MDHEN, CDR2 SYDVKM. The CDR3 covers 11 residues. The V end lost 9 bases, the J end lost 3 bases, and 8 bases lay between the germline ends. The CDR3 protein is CASRRDYGYTF. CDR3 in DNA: TGTGCCAGTCGACGGGACTATGGCTACACCTTC.

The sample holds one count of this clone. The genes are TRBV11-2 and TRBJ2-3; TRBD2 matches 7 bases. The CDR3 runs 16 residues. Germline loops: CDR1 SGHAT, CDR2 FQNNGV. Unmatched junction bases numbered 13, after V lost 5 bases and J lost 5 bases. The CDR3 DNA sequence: TGTGCCAGCAGCAAAAGGACTAGGCAAATTGGAGATACGCAGTATTTT. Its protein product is CASSKRTRQIGDTQYF.

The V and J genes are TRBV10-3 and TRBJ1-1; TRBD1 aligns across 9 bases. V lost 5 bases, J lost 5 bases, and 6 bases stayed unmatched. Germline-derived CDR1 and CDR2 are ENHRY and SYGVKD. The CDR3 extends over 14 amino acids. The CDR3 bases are TGTGCCATCAGTATGGACAGGGGTTCGACTGAAGCTTTCTTT. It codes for CAISMDRGSTEAFF.

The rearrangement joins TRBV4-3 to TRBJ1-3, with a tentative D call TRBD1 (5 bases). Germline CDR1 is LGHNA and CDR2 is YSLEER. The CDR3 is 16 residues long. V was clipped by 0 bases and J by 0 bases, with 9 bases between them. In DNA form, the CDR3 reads TGCGCCAGCAGCCAAGATCTCCAGGGCTCTGGAAACACCATATATTTT. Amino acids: CASSQDLQGSGNTIYF.

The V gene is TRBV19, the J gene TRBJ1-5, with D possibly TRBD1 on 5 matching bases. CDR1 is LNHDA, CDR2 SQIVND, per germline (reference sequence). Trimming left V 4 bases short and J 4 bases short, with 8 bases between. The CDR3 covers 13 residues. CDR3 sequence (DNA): TGTGCCAGTAGTACGACAGATAATCAGCCCCAGCATTTT. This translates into CASSTTDNQPQHF.

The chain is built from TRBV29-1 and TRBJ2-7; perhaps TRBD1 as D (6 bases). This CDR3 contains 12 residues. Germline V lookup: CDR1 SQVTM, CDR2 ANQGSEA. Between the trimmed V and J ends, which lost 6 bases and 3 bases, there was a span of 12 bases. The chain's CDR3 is CSVEGHHYEQYF. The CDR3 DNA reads TGCAGCGTAGAGGGACATCACTACGAGCAGTACTTC.

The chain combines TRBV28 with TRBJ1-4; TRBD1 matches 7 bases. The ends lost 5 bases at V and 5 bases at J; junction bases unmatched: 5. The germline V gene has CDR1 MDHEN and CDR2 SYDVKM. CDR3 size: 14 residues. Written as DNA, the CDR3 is TGTGCCAGCAGTCGGGACAGAAGAAATGAAAAACTGTTTTTT. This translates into CASSRDRRNEKLFF.

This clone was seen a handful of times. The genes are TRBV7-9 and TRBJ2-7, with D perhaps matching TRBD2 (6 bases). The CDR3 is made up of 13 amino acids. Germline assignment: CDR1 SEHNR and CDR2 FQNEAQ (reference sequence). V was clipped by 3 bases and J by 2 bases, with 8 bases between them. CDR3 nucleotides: TGTGCCAGCAGCTTCCGGGGGACCTACGAGCAGTACTTC. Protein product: CASSFRGTYEQYF.

The CDR3 region has the DNA TGTGCCAGCAGCTTAGAAACCCTCGGGACTTCAGATACGCAGTATTTT. This sequence encodes CASSLETLGTSDTQYF. This chain connects TRBV7-2 to TRBJ2-3, with D possibly matching TRBD2 (6 bases). Germline-derived CDR1 and CDR2 are SGHTA and FQGNSA. Trimming left V 1 base short and J 4 bases short, with 15 bases between. The CDR3 is made up of 16 amino acids.

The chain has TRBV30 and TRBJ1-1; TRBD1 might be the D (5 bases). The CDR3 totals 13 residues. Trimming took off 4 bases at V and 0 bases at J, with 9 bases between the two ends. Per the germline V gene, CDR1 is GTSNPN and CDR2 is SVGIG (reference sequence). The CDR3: CAWTPGMNTEAFF. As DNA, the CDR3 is TGTGCCTGGACTCCAGGGATGAACACTGAAGCTTTCTTT.

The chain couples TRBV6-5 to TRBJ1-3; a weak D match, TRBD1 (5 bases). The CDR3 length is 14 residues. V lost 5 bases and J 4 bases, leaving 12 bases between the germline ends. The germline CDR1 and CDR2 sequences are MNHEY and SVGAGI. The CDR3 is CASSRQLSGNTIYF. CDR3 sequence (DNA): TGTGCCAGCAGTCGACAGTTGTCGGGAAACACCATATATTTT.

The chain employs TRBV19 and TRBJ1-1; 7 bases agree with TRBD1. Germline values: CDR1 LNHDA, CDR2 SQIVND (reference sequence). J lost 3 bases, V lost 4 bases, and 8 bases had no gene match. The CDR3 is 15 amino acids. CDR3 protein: CASSTTGQVDTEAFF. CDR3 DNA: TGTGCCAGTAGTACCACCGGACAGGTGGACACTGAAGCTTTCTTT.

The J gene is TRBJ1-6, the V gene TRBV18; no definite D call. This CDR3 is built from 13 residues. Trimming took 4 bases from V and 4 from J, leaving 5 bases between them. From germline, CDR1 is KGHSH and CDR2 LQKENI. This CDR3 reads CASSLNYNSPLHF. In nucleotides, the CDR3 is TGTGCCAGCTCACTAAATTATAATTCACCCCTCCACTTT. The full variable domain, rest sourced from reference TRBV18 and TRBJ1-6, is NAGVMQNPRHLVRRRGQEARLRCSPMKGHSHVYWYRQLPEEGLKFMVYLQKENIIDESGMPKERFSAEFPKEGPSILRIQQVVRGDSAAYFCASSLNYNSPLHFGNGTRLTVT.

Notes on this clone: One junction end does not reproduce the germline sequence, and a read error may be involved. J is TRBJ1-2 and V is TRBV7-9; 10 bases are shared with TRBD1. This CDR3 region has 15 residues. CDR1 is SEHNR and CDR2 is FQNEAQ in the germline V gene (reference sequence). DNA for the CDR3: TGTTCCAGCAGCTTACGACAGGGGGCAAACTATGGCTACACCTTC. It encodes CSSSLRQGANYGYTF.

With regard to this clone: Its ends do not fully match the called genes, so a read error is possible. The CDR3 DNA reads as TGTGCCAGCTCCCGGGGACATGTCAAAAACAGTCAGTACTTC. Its translation: CASSRGHVKNSQYF. The gene calls are TRBV4-2 and TRBJ2-4; tentative D call: TRBD1 (6 bases). CDR3 length: 14 amino acids. From germline, CDR1 is LGHNA and CDR2 YNFKEQ.

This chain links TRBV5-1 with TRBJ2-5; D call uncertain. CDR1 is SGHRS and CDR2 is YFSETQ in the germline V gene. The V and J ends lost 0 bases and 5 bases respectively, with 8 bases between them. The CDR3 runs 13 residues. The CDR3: CASSLGLRETQYF. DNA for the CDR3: TGCGCCAGCAGCTTGGGTTTGCGGGAGACCCAGTACTTC.

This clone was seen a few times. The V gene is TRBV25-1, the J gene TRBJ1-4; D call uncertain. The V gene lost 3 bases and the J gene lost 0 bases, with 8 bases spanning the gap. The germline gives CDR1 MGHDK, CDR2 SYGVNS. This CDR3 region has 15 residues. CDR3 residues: CASSERAATNEKLFF. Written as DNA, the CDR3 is TGTGCCAGCAGTGAGAGAGCTGCAACTAATGAAAAACTGTTTTTT.

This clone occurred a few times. CDR3 DNA sequence: TGCGCCAGCAGCTTGGGGGGGGATCTGACAGATACGCAGTATTTT. Amino acid sequence: CASSLGGDLTDTQYF. The V and J genes are TRBV5-1 and TRBJ2-3; D possibly corresponds to TRBD2 (6 bases). V was pared by 0 bases and J by 3 bases, with 11 bases between. The germline V gene encodes CDR1 SGHRS and CDR2 YFSETQ. CDR3 length: 15 amino acids.

The CDR3 bases are TGTGCCAGCAGCCGGGGACAGAATATAGGTGGCTACACCTTC. It specifies CASSRGQNIGGYTF. The chain carries TRBV7-9 and TRBJ1-2, with TRBD1 matching 7 bases. The CDR3 consists of 14 residues. Germline V gene sequence: CDR1 SEHNR, CDR2 FQNEAQ (reference sequence). J gave up 7 bases and V 5 bases, and 10 bases lay outside the gene matches.

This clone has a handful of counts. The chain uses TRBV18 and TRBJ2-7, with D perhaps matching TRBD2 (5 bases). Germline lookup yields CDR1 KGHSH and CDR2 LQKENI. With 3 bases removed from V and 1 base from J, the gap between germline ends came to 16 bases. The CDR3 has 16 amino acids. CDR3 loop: CASSPASGGQSYEQYF. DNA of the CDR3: TGTGCCAGCTCACCGGCCTCCGGAGGCCAGTCCTACGAGCAGTACTTC.

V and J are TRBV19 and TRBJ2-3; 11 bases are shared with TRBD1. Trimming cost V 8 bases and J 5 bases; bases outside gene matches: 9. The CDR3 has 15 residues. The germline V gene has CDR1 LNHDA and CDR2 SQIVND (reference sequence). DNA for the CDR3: TGTGCCAGTGGCCGGGGACAGGGGGTAAAAGATACGCAGTATTTT. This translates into CASGRGQGVKDTQYF. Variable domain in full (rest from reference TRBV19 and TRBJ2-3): DGGITQSPKYLFRKEGQNVTLSCEQNLNHDAMYWYRQDPGQGLRLIYYSQIVNDFQKGDIAEGYSVSREKKESFPLTVTSAQKNPTAFYLCASGRGQGVKDTQYFGPGTRLTVL.

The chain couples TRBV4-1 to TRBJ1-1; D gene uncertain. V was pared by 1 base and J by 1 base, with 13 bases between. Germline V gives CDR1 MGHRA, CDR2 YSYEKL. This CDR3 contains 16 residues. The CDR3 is CASSQGGTGSNTEAFF. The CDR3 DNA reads TGCGCCAGCAGCCAAGGAGGAACGGGATCGAACACTGAAGCTTTCTTT.

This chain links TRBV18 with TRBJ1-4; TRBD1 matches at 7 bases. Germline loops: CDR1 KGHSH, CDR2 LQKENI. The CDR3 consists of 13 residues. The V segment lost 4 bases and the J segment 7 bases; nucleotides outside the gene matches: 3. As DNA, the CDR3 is TGTGCCAGCTCACAGGGGGCGAGTGAAAAACTGTTTTTT. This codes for CASSQGASEKLFF.

The CDR3, as DNA: TGTGCCAGCAGGGACAGGGTCTGGGATACGCAGTATTTT. Amino acids: CASRDRVWDTQYF. V gene TRBV28 combines with J gene TRBJ2-3; TRBD1 agrees at 8 bases. Germline CDR1 and CDR2: MDHEN and SYDVKM. This CDR3 is 13 amino acids long. V lost 6 bases and J lost 6; bases outside the gene matches: 5.